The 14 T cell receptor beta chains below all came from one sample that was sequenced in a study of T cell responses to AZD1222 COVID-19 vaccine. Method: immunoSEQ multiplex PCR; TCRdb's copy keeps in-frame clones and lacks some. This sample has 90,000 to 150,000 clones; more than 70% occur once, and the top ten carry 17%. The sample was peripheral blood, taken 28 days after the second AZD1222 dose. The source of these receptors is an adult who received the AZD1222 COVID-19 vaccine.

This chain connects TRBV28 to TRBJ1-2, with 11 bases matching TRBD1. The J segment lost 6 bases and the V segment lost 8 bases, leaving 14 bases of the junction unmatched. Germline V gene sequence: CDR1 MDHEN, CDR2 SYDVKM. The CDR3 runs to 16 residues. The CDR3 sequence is CASSQTGTGGGDGYTF. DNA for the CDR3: TGTGCCAGCTCCCAAACCGGGACAGGGGGAGGTGATGGCTACACCTTC.

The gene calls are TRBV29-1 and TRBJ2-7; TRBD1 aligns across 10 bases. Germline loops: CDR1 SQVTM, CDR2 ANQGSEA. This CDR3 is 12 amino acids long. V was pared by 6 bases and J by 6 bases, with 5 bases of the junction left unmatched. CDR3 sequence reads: CSVPGTGVEQYF. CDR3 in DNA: TGCAGCGTGCCCGGGACAGGGGTCGAGCAGTACTTC.

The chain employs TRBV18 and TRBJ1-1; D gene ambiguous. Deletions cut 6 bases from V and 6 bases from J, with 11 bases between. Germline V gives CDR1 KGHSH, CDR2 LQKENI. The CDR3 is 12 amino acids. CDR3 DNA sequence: TGTGCCAGCTCTCCCGACCGGGCTGAAGCTTTCTTT. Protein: CASSPDRAEAFF.

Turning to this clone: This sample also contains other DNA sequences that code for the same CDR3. The CDR3 is CASSLGGRETQYF. Here the CDR3 DNA reads TGTGCCAGCAGCTTAGGAGGGAGGGAGACCCAGTACTTC. The rearrangement links TRBV7-2 to TRBJ2-5, with a possible D match to TRBD2 (6 bases). Trimming shortened V by 1 base and J by 5 bases, and 8 bases separated the two germline ends. The germline V gene has CDR1 SGHTA and CDR2 FQGNSA. The CDR3 has 13 amino acids.

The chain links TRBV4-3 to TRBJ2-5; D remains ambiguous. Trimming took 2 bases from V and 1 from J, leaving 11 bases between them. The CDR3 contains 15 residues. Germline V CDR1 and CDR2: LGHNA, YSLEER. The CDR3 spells CASSQQYAVQETQYF. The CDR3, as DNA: TGCGCCAGCAGCCAACAATATGCAGTCCAAGAGACCCAGTACTTC.

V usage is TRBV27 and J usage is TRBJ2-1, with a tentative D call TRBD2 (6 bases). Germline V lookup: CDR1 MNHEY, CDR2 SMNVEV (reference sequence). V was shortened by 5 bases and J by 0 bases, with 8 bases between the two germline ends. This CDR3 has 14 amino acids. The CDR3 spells CASSRETSYNEQFF. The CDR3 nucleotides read TGTGCCAGCAGTCGGGAGACCTCCTACAATGAGCAGTTCTTC.

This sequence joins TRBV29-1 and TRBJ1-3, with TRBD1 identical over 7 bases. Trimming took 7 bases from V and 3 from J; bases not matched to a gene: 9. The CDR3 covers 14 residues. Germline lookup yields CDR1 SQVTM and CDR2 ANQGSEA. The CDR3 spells CSGQSGGVGNTIYF. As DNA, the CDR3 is TGCAGCGGTCAGTCAGGGGGTGTTGGAAACACCATATATTTT.

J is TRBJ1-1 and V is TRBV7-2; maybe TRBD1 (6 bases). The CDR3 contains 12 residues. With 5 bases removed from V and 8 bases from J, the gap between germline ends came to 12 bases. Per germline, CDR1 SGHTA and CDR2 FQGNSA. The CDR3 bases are TGTGCCAGCAGCCAACAGGGATACGAAGCTTTCTTT. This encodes CASSQQGYEAFF.

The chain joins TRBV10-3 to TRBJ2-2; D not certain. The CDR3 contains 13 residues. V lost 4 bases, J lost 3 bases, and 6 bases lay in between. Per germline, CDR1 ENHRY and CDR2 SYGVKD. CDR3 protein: CAISGFDTGELFF. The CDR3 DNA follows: TGTGCCATCAGTGGCTTTGACACCGGGGAGCTGTTTTTT.

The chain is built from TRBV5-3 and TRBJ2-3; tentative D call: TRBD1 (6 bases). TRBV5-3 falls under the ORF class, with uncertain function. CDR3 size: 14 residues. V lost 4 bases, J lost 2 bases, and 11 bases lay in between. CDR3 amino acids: CARSADRITDTQYF. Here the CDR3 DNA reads TGTGCCAGAAGCGCGGACAGAATCACAGATACGCAGTATTTT.

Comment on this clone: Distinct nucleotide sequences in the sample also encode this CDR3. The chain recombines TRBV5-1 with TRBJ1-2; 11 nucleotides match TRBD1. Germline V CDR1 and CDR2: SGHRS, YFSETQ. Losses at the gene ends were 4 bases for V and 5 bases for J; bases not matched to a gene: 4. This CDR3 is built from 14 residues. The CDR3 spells CASSLGQGAYGYTF. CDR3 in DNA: TGCGCCAGCAGCCTAGGACAGGGGGCTTATGGCTACACCTTC.

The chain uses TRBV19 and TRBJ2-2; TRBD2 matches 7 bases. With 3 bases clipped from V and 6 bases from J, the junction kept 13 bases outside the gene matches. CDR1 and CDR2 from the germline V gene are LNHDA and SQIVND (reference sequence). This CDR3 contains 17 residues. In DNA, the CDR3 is TGTGCCAGTAGTATTCGGCCGGGCGGGAGTGGTCCCGGGGAGCTGTTTTTT. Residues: CASSIRPGGSGPGELFF.

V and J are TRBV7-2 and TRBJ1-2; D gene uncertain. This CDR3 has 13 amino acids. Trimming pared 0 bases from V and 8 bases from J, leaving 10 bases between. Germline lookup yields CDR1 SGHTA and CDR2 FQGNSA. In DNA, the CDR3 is TGTGCCAGCAGCTTAGCCGCGGACGGCGGCTACACCTTC. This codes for CASSLAADGGYTF.

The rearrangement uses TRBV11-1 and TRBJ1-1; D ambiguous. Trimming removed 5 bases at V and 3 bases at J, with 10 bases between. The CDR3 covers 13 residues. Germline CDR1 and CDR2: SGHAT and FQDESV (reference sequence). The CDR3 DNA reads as TGTGCCAGCAGCCTTGACCGACACACTGAAGCTTTCTTT. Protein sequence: CASSLDRHTEAFF. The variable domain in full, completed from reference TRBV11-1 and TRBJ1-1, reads EAEVAQSPRYKITEKSQAVAFWCDPISGHATLYWYRQILGQGPELLVQFQDESVVDDSQLPKDRFSAERLKGVDSTLKIQPAELGDSAMYLCASSLDRHTEAFFGQGTRLTVV.